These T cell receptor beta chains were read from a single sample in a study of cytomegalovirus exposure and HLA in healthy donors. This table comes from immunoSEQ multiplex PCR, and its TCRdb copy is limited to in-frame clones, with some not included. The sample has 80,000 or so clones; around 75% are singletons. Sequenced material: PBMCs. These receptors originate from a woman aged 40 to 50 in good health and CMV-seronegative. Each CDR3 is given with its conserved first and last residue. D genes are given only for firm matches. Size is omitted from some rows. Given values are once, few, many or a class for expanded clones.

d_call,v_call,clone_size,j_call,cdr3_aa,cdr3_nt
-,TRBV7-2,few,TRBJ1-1,CASSPRGFNTEAFF,TGTGCCAGCAGCCCACGGGGGTTCAACACTGAAGCTTTCTTT
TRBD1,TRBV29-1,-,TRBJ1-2,CSVEDLDTDRLYYGYTF,TGCAGCGTTGAAGATCTTGATACGGACAGGTTATACTATGGCTACACCTTC
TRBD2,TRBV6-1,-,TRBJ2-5,CASSDGSGRPQETQYF,TGTGCCAGCAGTGATGGAAGCGGGAGACCCCAAGAGACCCAGTACTTC
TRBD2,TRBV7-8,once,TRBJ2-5,CASSLASGGLGETQYF,TGTGCCAGCAGCTTAGCTAGCGGGGGGTTGGGGGAGACCCAGTACTTC
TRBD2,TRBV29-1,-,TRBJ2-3,CSVDYSGRAGTDTQYF,TGCAGCGTTGATTATAGCGGGAGGGCCGGAACAGATACGCAGTATTTT
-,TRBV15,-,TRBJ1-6,CATEPYRVSNSPLHF,TGTGCCACCGAGCCATACAGGGTTTCTAATTCACCCCTCCACTTT
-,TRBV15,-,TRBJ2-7,CATSRVAGGFWEQYF,TGTGCCACCAGCAGAGTGGCAGGGGGGTTTTGGGAGCAGTACTTC
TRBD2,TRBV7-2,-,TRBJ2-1,CASSPTRLAVYNEQFF,TGTGCCAGCAGCCCCACGAGACTAGCTGTCTACAATGAGCAGTTCTTC
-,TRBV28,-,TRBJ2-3,CASAGNFIDTQYF,TGTGCCAGCGCCGGGAACTTCATAGATACGCAGTATTTT
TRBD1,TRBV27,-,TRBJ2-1,CASTLTPDRVGYNEQFF,TGTGCCAGCACACTGACTCCGGACAGGGTTGGGTACAATGAGCAGTTCTTC
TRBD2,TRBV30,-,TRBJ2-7,CAWSVHRASGYYEQYF,TGTGCCTGGAGTGTACATCGCGCTAGCGGATACTACGAGCAGTACTTC
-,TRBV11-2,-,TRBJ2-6,CASSLWTIGSGANVLTF,TGTGCCAGCAGCTTATGGACAATCGGCTCTGGGGCCAACGTCCTGACTTTC
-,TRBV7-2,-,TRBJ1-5,CASSFVGQPQHF,TGTGCCAGCAGCTTTGTCGGGCAGCCCCAGCATTTT
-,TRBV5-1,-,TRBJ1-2,CASSLGGRGDYGYTF,TGCGCCAGCAGCTTGGGCGGCAGGGGAGACTATGGCTACACCTTC
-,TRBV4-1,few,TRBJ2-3,CASSLRGGPSTDTQYF,TGCGCCAGCAGCCTCCGGGGTGGGCCCAGCACAGATACGCAGTATTTT
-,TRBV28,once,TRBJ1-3,CASSSPGQFSGNTIYF,TGTGCCAGCAGTTCCCCAGGACAGTTCTCTGGAAACACCATATATTTT
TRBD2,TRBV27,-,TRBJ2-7,CASIALAGGPAEQYF,TGTGCCAGCATCGCCCTAGCGGGAGGGCCAGCCGAGCAGTACTTC
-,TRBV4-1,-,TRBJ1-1,CASSQHTRLTNTEAFF,TGCGCCAGCAGCCAACATACGAGACTCACTAACACTGAAGCTTTCTTT
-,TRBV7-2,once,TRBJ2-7,CASSLVSQGGHEQYF,TGTGCCAGCAGCTTAGTTTCCCAGGGGGGCCACGAGCAGTACTTC
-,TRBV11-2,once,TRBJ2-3,CASSLDTGTDTQYF,TGTGCCAGCAGCTTAGATACAGGCACAGATACGCAGTATTTT
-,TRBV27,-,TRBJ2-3,CASSLGGPDTQYF,TGTGCCAGCAGTTTGGGGGGGCCAGATACGCAGTATTTT
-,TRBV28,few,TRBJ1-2,CASSLSSGYTF,TGTGCCAGCAGTTTATCGTCTGGCTACACCTTC
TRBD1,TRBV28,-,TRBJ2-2,CASRRQGASTGELFF,TGTGCCAGCAGGAGACAGGGGGCATCCACCGGGGAGCTGTTTTTT
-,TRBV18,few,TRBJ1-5,CASSPGGARPQHF,TGTGCCAGCTCACCAGGGGGGGCTCGGCCCCAGCATTTT
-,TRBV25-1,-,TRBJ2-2,CASRNRLAGELFF,TGTGCCAGCAGAAACAGGCTCGCCGGGGAGCTGTTTTTT
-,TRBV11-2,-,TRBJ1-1,CASSLDLSPEAFF,TGTGCCAGCAGCTTAGACCTTAGTCCTGAAGCTTTCTTT
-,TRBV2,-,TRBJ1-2,CASSTDSRGYTF,TGTGCCAGCAGTACAGACAGTCGTGGCTACACCTTC
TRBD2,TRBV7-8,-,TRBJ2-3,CASSSGLAGTGDTQYF,TGTGCCAGCAGCTCGGGACTAGCGGGGACGGGAGATACGCAGTATTTT
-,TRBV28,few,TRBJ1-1,CASSFLRENTEAFF,TGTGCCAGCAGTTTCCTCAGGGAAAACACTGAAGCTTTCTTT
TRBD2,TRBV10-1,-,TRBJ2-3,CASSGILAGAGDTQYF,TGCGCCAGCAGTGGGATATTAGCGGGAGCGGGAGATACGCAGTATTTT
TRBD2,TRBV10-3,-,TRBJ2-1,CAISIAGGLNEQFF,TGTGCCATCAGTATAGCGGGGGGGCTGAATGAGCAGTTCTTC
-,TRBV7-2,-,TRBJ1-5,CASSFDRNQPQHF,TGTGCCAGCAGCTTTGATCGGAATCAGCCCCAGCATTTT
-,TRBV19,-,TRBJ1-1,CASSIGGVTEAFF,TGTGCCAGTAGTATAGGGGGCGTCACTGAAGCTTTCTTT
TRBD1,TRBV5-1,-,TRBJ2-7,CASSLDTGKGAWEQYF,TGCGCCAGCAGCTTGGATACGGGCAAGGGGGCGTGGGAGCAGTACTTC
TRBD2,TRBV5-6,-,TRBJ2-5,CASSWWGTSGSWEQYF,TGTGCCAGCAGCTGGTGGGGGACTAGCGGGAGTTGGGAGCAGTACTTC
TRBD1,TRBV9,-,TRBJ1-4,CASSVGTGEGEKLFF,TGTGCCAGCAGCGTGGGGACAGGGGAGGGCGAAAAACTGTTTTTT
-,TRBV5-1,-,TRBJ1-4,CASSLTGKNEKLFF,TGCGCCAGCAGCTTGACAGGGAAGAATGAAAAACTGTTTTTT
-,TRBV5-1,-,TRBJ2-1,CASSLAETGYNEQFF,TGCGCCAGCAGCTTGGCTGAAACGGGTTACAATGAGCAGTTCTTC
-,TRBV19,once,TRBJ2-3,CASSFFLSDTQYF,TGTGCCAGTAGTTTCTTCTTATCAGATACGCAGTATTTT
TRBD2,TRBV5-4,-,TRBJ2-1,CASRPGLAEPNEQFF,TGTGCCAGCAGACCCGGACTAGCGGAGCCCAATGAGCAGTTCTTC
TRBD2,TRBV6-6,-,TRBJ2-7,CASSSRSGGGPYEQYF,TGTGCCAGCAGTTCGCGGAGCGGGGGGGGACCCTACGAGCAGTACTTC
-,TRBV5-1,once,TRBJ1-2,CASSLDGFAVTRDGYTF,TGCGCCAGCAGCTTGGATGGCTTCGCGGTGACCCGGGATGGCTACACCTTC
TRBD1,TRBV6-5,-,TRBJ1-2,CAGNSRDSLYGYTF,TGTGCCGGTAATTCGCGGGACAGCCTCTATGGCTACACCTTC
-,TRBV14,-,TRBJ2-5,CASSQDRQIMIETQYF,TGTGCCAGCAGCCAAGATAGACAGATAATGATTGAGACCCAGTACTTC
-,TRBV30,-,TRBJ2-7,CAWSRGYEQYF,TGTGCCTGGAGTCGGGGCTACGAGCAGTACTTC
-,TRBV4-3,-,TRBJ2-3,CASSQGPPGTDTQYF,TGCGCCAGCAGCCAAGGACCCCCCGGGACAGATACGCAGTATTTT
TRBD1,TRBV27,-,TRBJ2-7,CASSLTGGEQYF,TGTGCCAGCAGCTTGACAGGGGGCGAGCAGTACTTC
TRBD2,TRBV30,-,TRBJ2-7,CAWGGEGMNEQYF,TGTGCCTGGGGGGGGGAGGGAATGAACGAGCAGTACTTC
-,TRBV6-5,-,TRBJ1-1,CASTPQGVNTEAFF,TGTGCCAGCACCCCTCAAGGGGTGAACACTGAAGCTTTCTTT
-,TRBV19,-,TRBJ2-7,CASSIGAGQISYEQYF,TGTGCCAGTAGTATAGGAGCAGGACAAATCTCCTACGAGCAGTACTTC
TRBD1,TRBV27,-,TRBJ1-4,CASSPLQGGEKLFF,TGTGCCAGCAGTCCCCTACAGGGGGGTGAAAAACTGTTTTTT
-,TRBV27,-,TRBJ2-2,CASSLRGGELFF,TGTGCCAGCAGTTTAAGGGGGGGGGAGCTGTTTTTT